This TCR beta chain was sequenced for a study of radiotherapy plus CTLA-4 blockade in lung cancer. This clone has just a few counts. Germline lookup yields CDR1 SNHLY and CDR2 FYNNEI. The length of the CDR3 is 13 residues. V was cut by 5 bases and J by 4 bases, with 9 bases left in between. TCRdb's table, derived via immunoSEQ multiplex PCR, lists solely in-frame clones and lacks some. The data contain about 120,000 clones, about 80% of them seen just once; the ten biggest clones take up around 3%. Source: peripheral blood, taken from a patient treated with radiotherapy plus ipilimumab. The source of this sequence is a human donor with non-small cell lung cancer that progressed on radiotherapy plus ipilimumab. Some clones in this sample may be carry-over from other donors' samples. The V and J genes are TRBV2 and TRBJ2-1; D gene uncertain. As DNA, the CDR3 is TGTGCCAGCAGTATAGGACCTTACAATGAGCAGTTCTTC. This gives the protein CASSIGPYNEQFF. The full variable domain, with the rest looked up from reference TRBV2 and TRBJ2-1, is EPEVTQTPSHQVTQMGQEVILRCVPISNHLYFYWYRQILGQKVEFLVSFYNNEISEKSEIFDDQFSVERPDGSNFTLKIRSTKLEDSAMYFCASSIGPYNEQFFGPGTRLTVL.